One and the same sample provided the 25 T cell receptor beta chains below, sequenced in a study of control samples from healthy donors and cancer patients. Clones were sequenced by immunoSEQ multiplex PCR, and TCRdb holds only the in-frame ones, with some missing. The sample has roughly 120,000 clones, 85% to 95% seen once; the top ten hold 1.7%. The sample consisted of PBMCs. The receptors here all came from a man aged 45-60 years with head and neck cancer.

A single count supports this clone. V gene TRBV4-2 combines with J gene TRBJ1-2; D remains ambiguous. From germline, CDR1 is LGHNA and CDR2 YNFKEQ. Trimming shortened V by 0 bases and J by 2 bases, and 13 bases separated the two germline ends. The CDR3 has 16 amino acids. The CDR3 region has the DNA TGTGCCAGCAGCCAAGATCAGCTCAGTCTGAACTATGGCTACACCTTC. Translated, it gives CASSQDQLSLNYGYTF.

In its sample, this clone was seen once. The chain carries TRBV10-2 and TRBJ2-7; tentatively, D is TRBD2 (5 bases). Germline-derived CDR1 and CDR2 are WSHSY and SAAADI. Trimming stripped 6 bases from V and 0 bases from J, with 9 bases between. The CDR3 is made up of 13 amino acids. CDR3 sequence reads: CASRDSSSYEQYF. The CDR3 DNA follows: TGCGCCAGCAGGGACTCCAGCTCCTACGAGCAGTACTTC.

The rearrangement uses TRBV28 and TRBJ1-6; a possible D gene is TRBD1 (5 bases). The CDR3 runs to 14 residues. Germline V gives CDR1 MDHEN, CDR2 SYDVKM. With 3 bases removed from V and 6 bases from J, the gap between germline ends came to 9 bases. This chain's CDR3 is CASSFGGSNSPLHF. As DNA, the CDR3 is TGTGCCAGCAGTTTCGGGGGAAGTAATTCACCCCTCCACTTT.

CDR3 loop: CASSRRSLQETQYF. CDR3 DNA sequence: TGTGCCAGCAGTCGTAGATCGCTTCAAGAGACCCAGTACTTC. The V and J genes are TRBV9 and TRBJ2-5; D remains ambiguous. The V end lost 5 bases, the J end lost 2 bases, and 13 bases lay between the germline ends. The CDR3 covers 14 residues. Per germline, CDR1 SGDLS and CDR2 YYNGEE.

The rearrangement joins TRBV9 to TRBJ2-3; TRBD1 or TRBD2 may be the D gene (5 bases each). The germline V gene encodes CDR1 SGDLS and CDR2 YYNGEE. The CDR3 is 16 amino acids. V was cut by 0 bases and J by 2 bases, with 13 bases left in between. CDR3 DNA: TGTGCCAGCAGCGTAGGGGGGAGCGAACACACAGATACGCAGTATTTT. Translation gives CASSVGGSEHTDTQYF.

The chain's CDR3 is CASSWNGENTEAFF. CDR3 DNA sequence: TGCGCCAGCAGCTGGAATGGTGAAAACACTGAAGCTTTCTTT. The gene calls are TRBV5-1 and TRBJ1-1; D unresolved. V lost 3 bases and J lost 2, with 11 bases in between. The CDR3 spans 14 residues. CDR1 SGHRS and CDR2 YFSETQ come from the germline V gene.

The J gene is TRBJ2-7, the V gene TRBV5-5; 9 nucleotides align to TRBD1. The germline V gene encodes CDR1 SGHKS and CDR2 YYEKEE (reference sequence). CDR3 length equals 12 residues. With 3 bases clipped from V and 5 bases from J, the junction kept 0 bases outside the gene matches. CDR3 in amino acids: CASSWTGDEQYF. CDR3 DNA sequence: TGTGCCAGCAGCTGGACAGGGGACGAGCAGTACTTC. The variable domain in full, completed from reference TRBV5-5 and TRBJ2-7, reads DAGVTQSPTHLIKTRGQQVTLRCSPISGHKSVSWYQQVLGQGPQFIFQYYEKEERGRGNFPDRFSARQFPNYSSELNVNALLLGDSALYLCASSWTGDEQYFGPGTRLTVT.

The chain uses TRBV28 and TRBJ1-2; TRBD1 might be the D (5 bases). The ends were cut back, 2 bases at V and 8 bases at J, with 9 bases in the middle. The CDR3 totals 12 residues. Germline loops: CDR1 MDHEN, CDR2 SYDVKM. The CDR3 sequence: CASSLGGWGYTF. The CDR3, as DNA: TGTGCCAGCAGTTTAGGGGGTTGGGGCTACACCTTC.

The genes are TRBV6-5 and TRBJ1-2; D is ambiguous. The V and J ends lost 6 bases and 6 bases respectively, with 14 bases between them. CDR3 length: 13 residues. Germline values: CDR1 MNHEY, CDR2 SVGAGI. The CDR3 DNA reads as TGTGCCAGCAGGGAGGACCCTGAGGATGGCTACACCTTC. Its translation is CASREDPEDGYTF.

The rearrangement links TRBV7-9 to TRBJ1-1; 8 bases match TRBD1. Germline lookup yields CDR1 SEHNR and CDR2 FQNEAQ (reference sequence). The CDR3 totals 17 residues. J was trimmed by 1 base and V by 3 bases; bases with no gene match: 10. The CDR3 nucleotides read TGTGCCAGCAGCTTGATCGCCGGGACAGGAGAGAACACTGAAGCTTTCTTT. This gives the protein CASSLIAGTGENTEAFF.

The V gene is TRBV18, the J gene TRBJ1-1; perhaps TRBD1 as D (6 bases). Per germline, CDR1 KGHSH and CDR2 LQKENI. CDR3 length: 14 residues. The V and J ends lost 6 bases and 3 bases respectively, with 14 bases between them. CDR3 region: CASSVGGADTEAFF. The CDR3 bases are TGTGCCAGCTCGGTCGGGGGGGCGGACACTGAAGCTTTCTTT. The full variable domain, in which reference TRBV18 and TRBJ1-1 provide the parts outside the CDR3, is NAGVMQNPRHLVRRRGQEARLRCSPMKGHSHVYWYRQLPEEGLKFMVYLQKENIIDESGMPKERFSAEFPKEGPSILRIQQVVRGDSAAYFCASSVGGADTEAFFGQGTRLTVV.

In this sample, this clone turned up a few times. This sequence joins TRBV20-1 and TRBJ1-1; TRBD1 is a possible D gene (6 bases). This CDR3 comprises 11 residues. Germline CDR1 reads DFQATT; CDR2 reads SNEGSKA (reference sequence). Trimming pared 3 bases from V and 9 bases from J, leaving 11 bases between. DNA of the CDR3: TGCAGTGCTAGCCCCGGGACAAAAGCTTTCTTT. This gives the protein CSASPGTKAFF.

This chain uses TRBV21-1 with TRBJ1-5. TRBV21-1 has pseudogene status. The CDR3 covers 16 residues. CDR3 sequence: CASRILPGPLCGAQHF. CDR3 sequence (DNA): TGTGCCAGCAGAATCCTCCCGGGACCTCTTTGCGGAGCCCAGCATTTT.

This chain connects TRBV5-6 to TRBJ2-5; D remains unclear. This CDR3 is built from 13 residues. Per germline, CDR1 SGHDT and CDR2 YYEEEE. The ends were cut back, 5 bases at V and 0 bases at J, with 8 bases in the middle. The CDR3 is CASSTPYQETQYF. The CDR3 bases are TGTGCCAGCAGTACGCCTTACCAAGAGACCCAGTACTTC.

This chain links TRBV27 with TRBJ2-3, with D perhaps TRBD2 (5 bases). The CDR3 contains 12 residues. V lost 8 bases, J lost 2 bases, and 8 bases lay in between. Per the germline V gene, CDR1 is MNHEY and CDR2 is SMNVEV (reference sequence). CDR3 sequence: CASAGVTDTQYF. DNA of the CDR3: TGTGCCAGCGCCGGGGTCACAGATACGCAGTATTTT.

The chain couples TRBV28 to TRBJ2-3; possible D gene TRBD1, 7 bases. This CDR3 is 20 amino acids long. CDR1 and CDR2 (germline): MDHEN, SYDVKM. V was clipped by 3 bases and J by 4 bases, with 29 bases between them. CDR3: CASSFLYSMRQGGGPDTQYF. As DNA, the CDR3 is TGTGCCAGCAGTTTCCTCTATTCCATGAGACAGGGTGGAGGGCCAGATACGCAGTATTTT.

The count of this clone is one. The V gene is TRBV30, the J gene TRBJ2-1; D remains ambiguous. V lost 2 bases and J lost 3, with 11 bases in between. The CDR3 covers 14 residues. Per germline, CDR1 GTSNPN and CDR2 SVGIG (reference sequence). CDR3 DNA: TGTGCCTGGAGTTCGAGTCTAATCTACAATGAGCAGTTCTTC. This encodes CAWSSSLIYNEQFF. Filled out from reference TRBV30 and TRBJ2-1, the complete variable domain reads SQTIHQWPATLVQPVGSPLSLECTVEGTSNPNLYWYRQAAGRGLQLLFYSVGIGQISSEVPQNLSASRPQDRQFILSSKKLLLSDSGFYLCAWSSSLIYNEQFFGPGTRLTVL.

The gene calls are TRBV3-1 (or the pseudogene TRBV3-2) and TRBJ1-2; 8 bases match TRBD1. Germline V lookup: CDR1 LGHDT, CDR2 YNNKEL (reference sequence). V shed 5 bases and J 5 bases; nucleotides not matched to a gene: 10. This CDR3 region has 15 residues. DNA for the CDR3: TGTGCCAGCAGCTCACAGGGGGACCCAACTTATGGCTACACCTTC. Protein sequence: CASSSQGDPTYGYTF.

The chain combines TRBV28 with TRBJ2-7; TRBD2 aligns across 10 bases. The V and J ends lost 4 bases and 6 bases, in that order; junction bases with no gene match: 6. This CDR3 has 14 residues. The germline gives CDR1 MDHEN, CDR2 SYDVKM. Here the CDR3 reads CASSSKAGGPEQYF. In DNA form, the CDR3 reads TGTGCCAGCAGTTCCAAAGCGGGGGGGCCCGAGCAGTACTTC. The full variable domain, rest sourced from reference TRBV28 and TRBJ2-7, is DVKVTQSSRYLVKRTGEKVFLECVQDMDHENMFWYRQDPGLGLRLIYFSYDVKMKEKGDIPEGYSVSREKKERFSLILESASTNQTSMYLCASSSKAGGPEQYFGPGTRLTVT.

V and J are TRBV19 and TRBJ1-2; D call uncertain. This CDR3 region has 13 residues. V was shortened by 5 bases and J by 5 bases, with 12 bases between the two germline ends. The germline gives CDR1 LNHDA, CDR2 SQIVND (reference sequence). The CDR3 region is CASSGSGFYGYTF. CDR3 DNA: TGTGCCAGTAGTGGGTCCGGTTTTTATGGCTACACCTTC.

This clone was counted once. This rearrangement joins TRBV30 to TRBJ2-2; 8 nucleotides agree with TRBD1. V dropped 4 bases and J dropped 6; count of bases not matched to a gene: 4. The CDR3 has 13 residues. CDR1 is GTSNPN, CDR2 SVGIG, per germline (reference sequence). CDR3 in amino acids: CAWNDRGPGELFF. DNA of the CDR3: TGTGCCTGGAATGACAGGGGCCCCGGGGAGCTGTTTTTT.

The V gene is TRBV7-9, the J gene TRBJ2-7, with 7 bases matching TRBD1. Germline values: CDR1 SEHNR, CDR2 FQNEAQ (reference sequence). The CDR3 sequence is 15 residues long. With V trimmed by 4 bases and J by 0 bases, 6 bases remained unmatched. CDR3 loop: CASSSGQETSYEQYF. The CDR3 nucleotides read TGTGCCAGCAGCTCTGGACAGGAGACCTCCTACGAGCAGTACTTC.

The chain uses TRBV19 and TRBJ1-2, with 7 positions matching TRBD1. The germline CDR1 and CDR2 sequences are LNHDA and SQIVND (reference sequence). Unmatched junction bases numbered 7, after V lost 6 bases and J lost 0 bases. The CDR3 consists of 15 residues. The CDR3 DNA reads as TGTGCCAGTAGAACCACAGGGGCTTCTAACTATGGCTACACCTTC. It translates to CASRTTGASNYGYTF.

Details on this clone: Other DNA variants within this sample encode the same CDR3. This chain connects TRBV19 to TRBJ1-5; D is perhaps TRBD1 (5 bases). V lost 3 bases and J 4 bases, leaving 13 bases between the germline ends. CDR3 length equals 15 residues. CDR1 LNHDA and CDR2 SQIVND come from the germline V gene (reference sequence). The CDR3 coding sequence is TGTGCCAGTAGTATTGAGGGGCTGGGAAATCAGCCCCAGCATTTT. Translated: CASSIEGLGNQPQHF.

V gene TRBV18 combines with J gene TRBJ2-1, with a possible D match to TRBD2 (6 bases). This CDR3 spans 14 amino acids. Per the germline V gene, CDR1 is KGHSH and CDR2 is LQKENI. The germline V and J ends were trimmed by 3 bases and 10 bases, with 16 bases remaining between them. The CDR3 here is CASSPRGQHVEQFF. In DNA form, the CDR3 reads TGTGCCAGCTCACCGCGGGGTCAACATGTGGAGCAGTTCTTC.